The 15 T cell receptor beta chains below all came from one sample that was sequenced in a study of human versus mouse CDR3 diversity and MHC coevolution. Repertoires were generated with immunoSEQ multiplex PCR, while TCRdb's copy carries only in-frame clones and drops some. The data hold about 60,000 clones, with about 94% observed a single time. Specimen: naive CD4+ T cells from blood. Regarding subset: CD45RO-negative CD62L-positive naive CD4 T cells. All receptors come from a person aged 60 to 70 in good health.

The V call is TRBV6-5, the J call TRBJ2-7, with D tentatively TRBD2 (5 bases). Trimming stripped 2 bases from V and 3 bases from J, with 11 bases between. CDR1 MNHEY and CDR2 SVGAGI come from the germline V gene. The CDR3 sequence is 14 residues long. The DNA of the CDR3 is TGTGCCAGCAGTTACGCGCGGGCCTACTACGAGCAGTACTTC. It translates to CASSYARAYYEQYF.

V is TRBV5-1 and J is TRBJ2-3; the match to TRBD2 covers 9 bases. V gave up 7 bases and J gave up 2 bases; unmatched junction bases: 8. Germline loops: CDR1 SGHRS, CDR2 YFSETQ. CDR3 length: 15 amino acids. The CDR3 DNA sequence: TGCGCCAGCGGCTCCCTAGCGGGGATCACAGATACGCAGTATTTT. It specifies CASGSLAGITDTQYF.

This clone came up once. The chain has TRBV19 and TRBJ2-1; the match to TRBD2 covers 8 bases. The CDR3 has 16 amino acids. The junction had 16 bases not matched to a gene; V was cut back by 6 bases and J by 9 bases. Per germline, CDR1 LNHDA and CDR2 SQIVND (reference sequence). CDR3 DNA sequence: TGTGCCAGTAGCGCTCGCGGCTCCGGGACTAGGATTGAGCAGTTCTTC. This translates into CASSARGSGTRIEQFF.

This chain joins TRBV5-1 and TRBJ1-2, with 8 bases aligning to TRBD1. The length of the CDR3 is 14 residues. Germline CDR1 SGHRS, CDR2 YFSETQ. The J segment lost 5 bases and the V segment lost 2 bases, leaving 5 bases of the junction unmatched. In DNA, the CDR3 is TGCGCCAGCAGCTTAGACAGGGGAGGGTATGGCTACACCTTC. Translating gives CASSLDRGGYGYTF.

Here the CDR3 reads CASRREGHADTQYF. Here the CDR3 DNA reads TGTGCCAGCAGGCGGGAGGGCCACGCAGATACGCAGTATTTT. V is TRBV6-1 and J is TRBJ2-3, with 9 bases fitting TRBD2. The J segment lost 4 bases and the V segment lost 6 bases, leaving 5 bases of the junction unmatched. The CDR3 sequence is 14 residues long. Germline CDR1 MNHNS, CDR2 SASEGT.

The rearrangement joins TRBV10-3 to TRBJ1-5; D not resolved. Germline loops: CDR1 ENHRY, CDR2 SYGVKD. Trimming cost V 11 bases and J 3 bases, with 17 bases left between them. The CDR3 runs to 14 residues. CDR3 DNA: TGTGCCTCACAAGGGTCCGGGAACAATCAGCCCCAGCATTTT. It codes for CASQGSGNNQPQHF.

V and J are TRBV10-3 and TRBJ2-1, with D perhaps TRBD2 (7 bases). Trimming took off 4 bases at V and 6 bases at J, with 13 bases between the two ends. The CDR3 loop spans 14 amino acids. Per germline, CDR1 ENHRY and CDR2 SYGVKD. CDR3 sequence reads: CAISGGGLFNEQFF. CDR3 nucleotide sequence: TGTGCCATCAGTGGGGGGGGGCTTTTCAATGAGCAGTTCTTC.

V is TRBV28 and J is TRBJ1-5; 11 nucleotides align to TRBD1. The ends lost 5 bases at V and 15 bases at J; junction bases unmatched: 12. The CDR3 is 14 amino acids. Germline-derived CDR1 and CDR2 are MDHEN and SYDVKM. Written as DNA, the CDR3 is TGTGCCAGCAGTCCCGGGACAGGGGGTCAGTTAGGGCATTTT. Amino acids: CASSPGTGGQLGHF.

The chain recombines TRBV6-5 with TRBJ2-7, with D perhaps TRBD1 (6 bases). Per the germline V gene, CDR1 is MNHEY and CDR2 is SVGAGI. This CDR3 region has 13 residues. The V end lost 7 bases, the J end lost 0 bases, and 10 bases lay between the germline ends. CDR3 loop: CASTPDSSYEQYF. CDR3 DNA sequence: TGTGCCAGCACCCCGGACAGCTCCTACGAGCAGTACTTC.

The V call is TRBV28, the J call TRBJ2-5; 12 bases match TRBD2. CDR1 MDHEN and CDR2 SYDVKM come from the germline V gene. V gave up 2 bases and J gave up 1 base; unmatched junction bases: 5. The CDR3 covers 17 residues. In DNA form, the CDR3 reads TGTGCCAGCAGTTTAGCCGGGACTAGCGGGCCCCAAGAGACCCAGTACTTC. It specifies CASSLAGTSGPQETQYF. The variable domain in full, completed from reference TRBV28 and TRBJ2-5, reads DVKVTQSSRYLVKRTGEKVFLECVQDMDHENMFWYRQDPGLGLRLIYFSYDVKMKEKGDIPEGYSVSREKKERFSLILESASTNQTSMYLCASSLAGTSGPQETQYFGPGTRLLVL.

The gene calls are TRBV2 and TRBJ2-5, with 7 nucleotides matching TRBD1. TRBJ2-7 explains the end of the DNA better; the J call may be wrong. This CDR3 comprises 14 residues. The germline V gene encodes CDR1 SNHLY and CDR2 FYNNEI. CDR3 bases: TGTGCCAGCAGGGGGGACAGTCGTACCTACGAGCAGTACTTC. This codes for CASRGDSRTYEQYF.

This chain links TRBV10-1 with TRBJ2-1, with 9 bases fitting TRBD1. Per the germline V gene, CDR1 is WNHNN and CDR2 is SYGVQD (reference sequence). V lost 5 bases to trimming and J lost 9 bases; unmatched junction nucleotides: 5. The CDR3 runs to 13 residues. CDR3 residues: CASSPNRGLEQFF. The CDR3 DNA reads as TGCGCCAGCAGTCCCAACAGGGGGCTTGAGCAGTTCTTC.

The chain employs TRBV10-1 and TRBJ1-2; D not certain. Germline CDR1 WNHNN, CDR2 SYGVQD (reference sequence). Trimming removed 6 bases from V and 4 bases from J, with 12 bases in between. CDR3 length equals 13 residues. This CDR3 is CASSERGSYGYTF. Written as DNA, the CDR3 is TGCGCCAGCAGCGAACGGGGAAGCTATGGCTACACCTTC.

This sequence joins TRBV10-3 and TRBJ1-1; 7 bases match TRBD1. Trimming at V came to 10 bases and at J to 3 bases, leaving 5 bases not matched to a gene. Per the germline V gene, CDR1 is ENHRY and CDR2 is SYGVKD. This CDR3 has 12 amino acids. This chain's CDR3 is CATEDRDTEAFF. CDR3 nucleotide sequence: TGTGCCACCGAAGACAGGGACACTGAAGCTTTCTTT.

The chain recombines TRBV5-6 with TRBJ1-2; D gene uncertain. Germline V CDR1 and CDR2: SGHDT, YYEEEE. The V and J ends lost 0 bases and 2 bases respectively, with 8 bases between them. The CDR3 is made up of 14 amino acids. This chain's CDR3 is CASSLGAQNYGYTF. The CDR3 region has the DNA TGTGCCAGCAGCTTGGGGGCGCAGAACTATGGCTACACCTTC.